This TCR beta chain was documented in a study of regulatory T cells in long-lasting Graves disease. Study results and caveats: Thyroid tissue went unexamined; only peripheral blood was analyzed.

The germline V gene has CDR1 SNHLY and CDR2 FYNNEI. This CDR3 is 16 amino acids long. V was clipped by 6 bases and J by 1 base, with 16 bases between them. iRepertoire HTBI primers and Arm-PCR of CDR3 regions built TCR beta libraries. TCRdb ran MiXCR on the multiplex PCR reads and lists one entry per CDR3 protein. Of 360,000 or so distinct CDR3 sequences listed, around 15% are singletons. This clonotype was counted many times. The target antigen is unknown. As to time point: newly diagnosed GD, antithyroid drugs for less than 3 months. PBMCs provided the RNA from which the TCR library was made. The same data also went into a second study, on T cells in Graves' hyperthyroidism and ophthalmopathy. This second report adds: In blood, most of the thyroid clonotypes expanded above 0.001 were also present.

Sample: peripheral blood mononuclear cells (PBMCs), taken at new diagnosis, from a patient treated with antithyroid drugs. The rearrangement links TRBV2 to TRBJ2-4; D is uncertain. This TCR derives from a man between 40 and 49 years old with Graves disease. The CDR3, as DNA: TGTGCCAGCAGAAGGACGACAAGCCAGGCCAAAAACATTCAGTACTTC. Translating gives CASRRTTSQAKNIQYF. The full variable domain, its missing parts supplied by reference TRBV2 and TRBJ2-4, is EPEVTQTPSHQVTQMGQEVILRCVPISNHLYFYWYRQILGQKVEFLVSFYNNEISEKSEIFDDQFSVERPDGSNFTLKIRSTKLEDSAMYFCASRRTTSQAKNIQYFGAGTRLSVL.